This TCR beta chain was retrieved from a study of shared clonotypes between healthy human individuals. In the study overall: Each donor's CD8 memory used one plate, CD8 naive two, each CD4 subset three. Overall study findings and caveats: The sharing of about 5% of naive CD4 clonotypes was seen across a handful of donors.

This clone was detected once. The antigen is undetermined. Distinct nucleotide sequences in the sample also encode this CDR3. Germline CDR1 is SGDLS and CDR2 is YYNGEE. This CDR3 contains 15 residues. V lost 4 bases to trimming and J lost 1 base; unmatched junction nucleotides: 7. Authors' data handling: ImmunoSEQ output held junction-only sequences without quality scores, so filtering differed. Measured with immunoSEQ multiplex PCR; TCRdb has only the in-frame clones, and not every one. V and J calls and clone size are given by that table; D and trimming were obtained from the DNA. The sample has 2 million to 2.5 million clones; around 95% are singletons. In the CD4+ fraction, cells were divided into CD45RA+ naive and CD45RA-negative memory subsets.

This sequence originates from a man in his late teens or twenties in good health. The specimen sequenced was naive CD4+ T cells sorted from blood. Stated subset: CD45RA+ positively selected. The genes are TRBV9 and TRBJ1-1, with 7 bases fitting TRBD1. The chain's CDR3 is CASSPRQGANTEAFF. Here the CDR3 DNA reads TGTGCCAGCAGCCCCAGACAGGGCGCGAACACTGAAGCTTTCTTT.